Below are 28 T cell receptor beta chains sequenced from a single sample in a study of blood T cell repertoires in COVID-19. The repertoire was sequenced with immunoSEQ multiplex PCR; TCRdb's copy has only in-frame clones and lacks some. The table shows about 160,000 clones, with about 80% occurring only once. Sequenced sample: peripheral blood. The source of these receptors is a man between 65 and 79 years old with acute or convalescent COVID-19.

The chain carries TRBV19 and TRBJ1-2, with 7 bases lining up with TRBD1. Germline CDR1 reads LNHDA; CDR2 reads SQIVND (reference sequence). After removal of 10 bases from V and 8 bases from J, the junction contained 13 bases not matched to a gene. The CDR3 extends over 13 amino acids. CDR3 residues: CATRGGLGLGYTF. As DNA, the CDR3 is TGTGCCACCAGAGGGGGCCTGGGGCTAGGCTACACCTTC.

This chain links TRBV2 with TRBJ1-5, with 8 bases lining up with TRBD1. Looked up from germline, CDR1 is SNHLY and CDR2 is FYNNEI. The J segment lost 10 bases and the V segment lost 4 bases, leaving 6 bases of the junction unmatched. The CDR3 runs 13 residues. Here the CDR3 reads CASSVDRAYPQHF. The CDR3 DNA reads TGTGCCAGCAGTGTGGACAGGGCTTATCCCCAGCATTTT.

The chain uses TRBV24-1 and TRBJ2-1; 7 bases map to TRBD1. Germline loops: CDR1 KGHDR, CDR2 SFDVKD. V was clipped by 4 bases and J by 8 bases; unmatched bases: 13. The CDR3 loop spans 16 amino acids. The CDR3 bases are TGTGCCACCAGTGACCCGCAAACAGGGGATGGGGATGAGCAGTTCTTC. Translated, it gives CATSDPQTGDGDEQFF.

This clone was detected once. The chain joins TRBV27 to TRBJ1-2, with D possibly being TRBD1 (6 bases). Germline loops: CDR1 MNHEY, CDR2 SMNVEV (reference sequence). This CDR3 spans 15 amino acids. V lost 8 bases and J lost 4, with 20 bases in between. CDR3 loop: CASGRPGESSYGYTF. In DNA form, the CDR3 reads TGTGCCAGCGGGCGACCAGGGGAATCGAGCTATGGCTACACCTTC.

The chain joins TRBV10-3 to TRBJ1-1, with D perhaps matching TRBD1 (6 bases). The CDR3 runs 12 residues. Trimming removed 2 bases at V and 10 bases at J, with 11 bases between. Looked up from germline, CDR1 is ENHRY and CDR2 is SYGVKD. In nucleotides, the CDR3 is TGTGCCATCAGTGAGCCAGGGGTGTCAGCTTTCTTT. Translation gives CAISEPGVSAFF.

This CDR3 reads CASSDSRTPHYTNYGYTF. The CDR3 coding sequence is TGTGCCAGCAGTGATTCCCGGACACCCCATTACACTAACTATGGCTACACCTTC. V gene TRBV25-1 combines with J gene TRBJ1-2; D might be TRBD1 (5 bases). Germline V lookup: CDR1 MGHDK, CDR2 SYGVNS. V lost 3 bases and J 0 bases, leaving 20 bases between the germline ends. The CDR3 has 18 amino acids.

About this clone: Other DNA sequences from this sample encode an identical CDR3 as well. The rearrangement joins TRBV6-5 to TRBJ1-2; D is possibly TRBD1 (5 bases). This CDR3 is built from 15 residues. The germline V and J ends were trimmed by 0 bases and 4 bases, with 12 bases remaining between them. Germline V lookup: CDR1 MNHEY, CDR2 SVGAGI. CDR3 DNA: TGTGCCAGCAGTTACTCGGTGCAGGGCGGCTATGGCTACACCTTC. This sequence encodes CASSYSVQGGYGYTF.

This chain uses TRBV27 with TRBJ2-2; 9 nucleotides line up with TRBD1. After removal of 4 bases from V and 13 bases from J, the junction contained 19 bases not matched to a gene. Germline CDR1 reads MNHEY; CDR2 reads SMNVEV (reference sequence). The CDR3 spans 17 residues. The CDR3 region has the DNA TGTGCCAGCAGTTCCGGGACAGGGAATCGCCTCGAAGTGTGGCTGTTTTTT. It specifies CASSSGTGNRLEVWLFF.

The table lists this clone with a count of one. The chain joins TRBV11-2 to TRBJ2-7, with D possibly matching TRBD1 (5 bases). V lost 5 bases and J 7 bases, leaving 12 bases between the germline ends. Germline lookup yields CDR1 SGHAT and CDR2 FQNNGV. The CDR3 consists of 12 residues. CDR3 nucleotides: TGTGCCAGCAGCCAAGGGGAAGGGGAGCAGTACTTC. This codes for CASSQGEGEQYF.

CDR3 sequence: CASTWIAGATGELFF. The CDR3 DNA follows: TGTGCCAGCACTTGGATAGCGGGAGCAACCGGGGAGCTGTTTTTT. The chain carries TRBV28 and TRBJ2-2; 9 bases are a match to TRBD2. CDR1 and CDR2 (germline): MDHEN, SYDVKM. The CDR3 consists of 15 residues. V dropped 7 bases and J dropped 5; count of bases not matched to a gene: 8.

V is TRBV10-3 and J is TRBJ2-2; the match to TRBD2 covers 7 bases. V was pared by 4 bases and J by 5 bases, with 4 bases of the junction left unmatched. The length of the CDR3 is 14 residues. Germline V gene data show CDR1 as ENHRY and CDR2 as SYGVKD. The CDR3 here is CAISAMGGTGELFF. The CDR3 bases are TGTGCCATCAGTGCGATGGGGGGGACCGGGGAGCTGTTTTTT.

Only a few counts were recorded for this clone. In DNA, the CDR3 is TGTGCCAGCAGCCAAGAACAGGGCACCGGGGAGCTGTTTTTT. It translates to CASSQEQGTGELFF. The genes are TRBV3-1 (or the pseudogene TRBV3-2) and TRBJ2-2; weak D call: TRBD1 (6 bases). This CDR3 region has 14 residues. V lost 0 bases and J lost 4, with 6 bases in between. Germline V gives CDR1 LGHDT, CDR2 YNNKEL (reference sequence).

The rearrangement uses TRBV5-1 and TRBJ2-7; D ambiguous. CDR1 is SGHRS and CDR2 is YFSETQ in the germline V gene. The CDR3 consists of 16 residues. Trimming took off 0 bases at V and 1 base at J, with 14 bases between the two ends. In DNA form, the CDR3 reads TGCGCCAGCAGCTTGGCCTCGTACAGTAGTTCCTACGAGCAGTACTTC. Protein sequence: CASSLASYSSSYEQYF.

V usage is TRBV15 and J usage is TRBJ2-7, with D possibly TRBD2 on 6 matching bases. From germline, CDR1 is LNHNV and CDR2 YYDKDF (reference sequence). Trimming removed 0 bases at V and 0 bases at J, with 15 bases between. The CDR3 spans 17 residues. CDR3 sequence reads: CATSRDPTGRSSYEQYF. Here the CDR3 DNA reads TGTGCCACCAGCAGAGACCCAACGGGGAGGAGCTCCTACGAGCAGTACTTC.

V is TRBV6-4 and J is TRBJ1-2, with 7 bases aligning to TRBD1. CDR1 is MRHNA, CDR2 SNTAGT, per germline. The CDR3 runs to 15 residues. With 5 bases clipped from V and 4 bases from J, the junction kept 10 bases outside the gene matches. The CDR3 loop reads CASSRDSLTRYGYTF. Written as DNA, the CDR3 is TGTGCCAGCAGTAGGGACAGCCTAACACGCTATGGCTACACCTTC.

This clone has a handful of counts. This chain connects TRBV6-1 to TRBJ2-1; 9 bases are shared with TRBD1. With V trimmed by 4 bases and J by 9 bases, 13 bases remained unmatched. The germline V gene encodes CDR1 MNHNS and CDR2 SASEGT. The CDR3 spans 16 residues. The DNA of the CDR3 is TGTGCCAGCAGTGGGTGGGACAGGGTGGTAGTCGGTGAGCAGTTCTTC. Translation gives CASSGWDRVVVGEQFF.

This sequence joins TRBV2 and TRBJ2-1; D is possibly TRBD2 (5 bases). CDR1 is SNHLY, CDR2 FYNNEI, per germline. The CDR3 totals 14 residues. V gave up 8 bases and J gave up 0 bases, with 11 bases separating them. The CDR3 loop is CASPSSSSYNEQFF. In DNA, the CDR3 is TGTGCCAGCCCTAGCTCGAGCTCCTACAATGAGCAGTTCTTC.

A single count supports this clone. This chain uses TRBV20-1 with TRBJ2-6; D possibly corresponds to TRBD2 (5 bases). The CDR3 totals 19 residues. Looked up from germline, CDR1 is DFQATT and CDR2 is SNEGSKA (reference sequence). Deletions cut 3 bases from V and 2 bases from J, with 23 bases between. CDR3 amino acids: CSASELGQRRSTGANVLTF. CDR3 in DNA: TGCAGTGCTAGTGAATTGGGTCAGCGGAGGTCTACTGGGGCCAACGTCCTGACTTTC.

The chain combines TRBV4-1 with TRBJ1-5, with TRBD1 matching 7 bases. Losses at the gene ends were 2 bases for V and 4 bases for J; bases not matched to a gene: 8. The germline gives CDR1 MGHRA, CDR2 YSYEKL. The CDR3 contains 16 residues. DNA of the CDR3: TGCGCCAGCAGCCAACAACAGGGGAAGGAGAATCAGCCCCAGCATTTT. It specifies CASSQQQGKENQPQHF.

The V and J genes are TRBV21-1 and TRBJ1-5; TRBD1 is the table's D call and was not checked against the DNA. TRBV21-1 corresponds to a pseudogene. CDR3 size: 15 residues. In nucleotides, the CDR3 is TGTGCCAGCAGCACGACAGGTACCAGCAATCAGCCCCAGCATTTT. Translation: CASSTTGTSNQPQHF.

The chain combines TRBV5-1 with TRBJ2-7; 12 bases align to TRBD2. The germline CDR1 and CDR2 sequences are SGHRS and YFSETQ. V shed 2 bases, J shed 5 bases, and the junction held 14 bases outside the gene matches. The CDR3 spans 18 residues. The CDR3 DNA sequence: TGCGCCAGCAGCTTTATTCTGACTAGCGGGAGTTCGGGCGACGAGCAGTACTTC. It codes for CASSFILTSGSSGDEQYF.

The chain couples TRBV24-1 to TRBJ1-1; D possibly corresponds to TRBD1 (6 bases). This CDR3 contains 12 residues. Germline V gene sequence: CDR1 KGHDR, CDR2 SFDVKD. The V and J ends lost 12 bases and 2 bases respectively, with 12 bases between them. The CDR3 is CAAGGPNTEAFF. The CDR3 DNA sequence: TGTGCCGCGGGGGGCCCAAACACTGAAGCTTTCTTT.

The chain joins TRBV11-2 to TRBJ2-5; tentatively, D is TRBD1 (6 bases). Trimming took 2 bases from V and 3 from J, leaving 13 bases between them. In germline, CDR1 is SGHAT, CDR2 FQNNGV. The CDR3 covers 15 residues. Written as DNA, the CDR3 is TGTGCCAGCAGCTTACGCAGGGGAGCCGAAGAGACCCAGTACTTC. Its translation: CASSLRRGAEETQYF.

This chain joins TRBV5-1 and TRBJ1-6; maybe TRBD1 (6 bases). Deletions cut 5 bases from V and 0 bases from J, with 9 bases between. Germline values: CDR1 SGHRS, CDR2 YFSETQ. This CDR3 region has 15 residues. The CDR3 region has the DNA TGCGCCAGCAGGCAGGGGAGCTCCTATAATTCACCCCTCCACTTT. Translated, it gives CASRQGSSYNSPLHF.

The rearrangement uses TRBV29-1 and TRBJ2-7, with TRBD1 matching over 8 bases. J lost 2 bases, V lost 5 bases, and 8 bases had no gene match. Germline loops: CDR1 SQVTM, CDR2 ANQGSEA. The CDR3 contains 14 residues. DNA of the CDR3: TGCAGCGTTACAGGACAGGGAGCCCCCTACGAGCAGTACTTC. As protein: CSVTGQGAPYEQYF.

The rearrangement links TRBV28 to TRBJ2-3; 9 nucleotides agree with TRBD1. The CDR3 runs to 16 residues. CDR1 and CDR2 (germline): MDHEN, SYDVKM. The trim removed 3 bases at V and 3 bases at J, leaving 7 bases unmatched. CDR3 sequence: CASSFLTGGKTDTQYF. The CDR3 nucleotides are TGTGCCAGCAGTTTCCTGACAGGGGGTAAGACAGATACGCAGTATTTT.

The chain uses TRBV20-1 and TRBJ2-5, with TRBD1 as a possible D gene (6 bases). V was shortened by 3 bases and J by 2 bases, with 13 bases between the two germline ends. The CDR3 is made up of 14 amino acids. Germline V gene sequence: CDR1 DFQATT, CDR2 SNEGSKA (reference sequence). CDR3 loop: CSASGRGPQETQYF. The DNA of the CDR3 is TGCAGTGCTAGTGGCAGGGGACCACAAGAGACCCAGTACTTC.

The genes are TRBV3-1 (or the pseudogene TRBV3-2) and TRBJ2-7; 7 bases align to TRBD1. CDR1 and CDR2 from the germline V gene are LGHDT and YNNKEL (reference sequence). The V segment lost 4 bases and the J segment 6 bases; nucleotides outside the gene matches: 9. The CDR3 is 14 residues long. CDR3 bases: TGTGCCAGCAGCCCCGGACAGGCCTTCGGCGAGCAGTACTTC. Its protein product is CASSPGQAFGEQYF.